The rows below give T cell receptor beta chains drawn from one sample of a study of cytotoxic CD8 clonotypes in ibrutinib-treated CLL. The repertoire was sequenced with immunoSEQ multiplex PCR; TCRdb's copy has only in-frame clones and lacks some. The data contain about 97,000 clones, 78% of them singletons. Here the sequenced sample was PBMCs, taken after 12 months of ibrutinib treatment. Every receptor here comes from a human donor with chronic lymphocytic leukemia. CDR3s include the opening cysteine and the closing phenylalanine or tryptophan. The D gene is left open where the match is weak. Clone sizes are given selectively: once, few, many, or a class where the clone is expanded.

-	TRBD1	TRBJ1-2	TRBV11-2	CASSFGTGLYGYTF	TGTGCCAGCAGCTTTGGGACAGGCCTCTATGGCTACACCTTC
-	-	TRBJ1-2	TRBV9	CASSVLVGQAANGYTF	TGTGCCAGCAGCGTATTAGTCGGGCAGGCGGCGAATGGCTACACCTTC
-	-	TRBJ1-5	TRBV30	CAWSTGDGGHNQPQHF	TGTGCCTGGAGTACCGGGGACGGGGGGCACAATCAGCCCCAGCATTTT
-	TRBD2	TRBJ2-5	TRBV7-2	CASSLKGGGAQTQYF	TGTGCCAGCAGCTTAAAAGGCGGGGGGGCACAGACCCAGTACTTC
-	-	TRBJ1-2	TRBV6-1	CASRKQGANYGYTF	TGTGCCAGCAGGAAACAGGGAGCTAACTATGGCTACACCTTC
-	-	TRBJ2-5	TRBV7-2	CASSAEQEQETQYF	TGTGCCAGCAGCGCAGAACAGGAGCAAGAGACCCAGTACTTC
-	-	TRBJ2-3	TRBV6-4	CASSVEMEADTQYF	TGTGCCAGCAGTGTGGAGATGGAGGCAGATACGCAGTATTTT
-	-	TRBJ1-1	TRBV5-4	CASSLGTNTEAFF	TGTGCCAGCAGCTTGGGAACAAACACTGAAGCTTTCTTT
-	-	TRBJ2-1	TRBV7-2	CASSSLSSYNEQFF	TGTGCCAGCAGCTCCCTTAGCTCCTACAATGAGCAGTTCTTC
-	TRBD1	TRBJ2-1	TRBV9	CASSARGNEQFF	TGTGCCAGCAGCGCCAGGGGGAACGAGCAGTTCTTC
-	-	TRBJ2-1	TRBV5-6	CASSLQGLSSYNEQFF	TGTGCCAGCAGCTTGCAAGGGTTAAGCTCCTACAATGAGCAGTTCTTC
-	-	TRBJ2-5	TRBV27	CASSLSWQGGETQYF	TGTGCCAGCAGTTTATCGTGGCAGGGTGGGGAGACCCAGTACTTC
few	TRBD1	TRBJ1-5	TRBV29-1	CSVGKGANQPQHF	TGCAGCGTTGGGAAGGGGGCCAATCAGCCCCAGCATTTT
few	-	TRBJ2-5	TRBV18	CASSPRDEIQYF	TGTGCCAGCTCACCACGAGATGAGATCCAGTACTTC
once	-	TRBJ1-1	TRBV30	CAWTGSYEAFF	TGTGCCTGGACAGGGAGTTATGAAGCTTTCTTT
-	-	TRBJ2-5	TRBV9	CASSAFPRTAQETQYF	TGTGCCAGCAGCGCATTCCCTAGGACAGCCCAAGAGACCCAGTACTTC
-	-	TRBJ1-4	TRBV5-1	CASSLEGTGTNEKLFF	TGCGCCAGCAGCTTGGAGGGGACCGGAACTAATGAAAAACTGTTTTTT
few	-	TRBJ2-3	TRBV18	CASSPPPTDTQYF	TGTGCCAGCTCACCCCCCCCCACAGATACGCAGTATTTT
-	TRBD1	TRBJ2-3	TRBV30	CAWSVFRGGAYTDTQYF	TGTGCCTGGAGTGTTTTTCGAGGGGGCGCCTACACAGATACGCAGTATTTT
-	-	TRBJ2-5	TRBV5-1	CASSPQGGSQETQYF	TGCGCCAGCAGCCCGCAGGGAGGATCCCAAGAGACCCAGTACTTC
-	-	TRBJ1-1	TRBV7-9	CASSLTPNTEAFF	TGTGCCAGCAGCTTAACCCCGAACACTGAAGCTTTCTTT
-	TRBD2	TRBJ2-3	TRBV6-1	CASSLAGGEDTQYF	TGTGCCAGCAGTCTAGCGGGGGGGGAGGATACGCAGTATTTT
-	-	TRBJ2-7	TRBV7-9	CASSLETYEQYF	TGTGCCAGCAGCCTGGAGACGTACGAGCAGTACTTC
-	TRBD1	TRBJ1-4	TRBV4-2	CASSQDPQGQGKNEKLFF	TGTGCCAGCAGCCAAGATCCCCAGGGACAGGGAAAAAATGAAAAACTGTTTTTT
-	-	TRBJ1-2	TRBV19	CASNSGGGYTF	TGTGCCAGTAACTCGGGAGGAGGCTACACCTTC
-	-	TRBJ2-7	TRBV11-3	CASSLELTGTPSYEQYF	TGTGCCAGCAGCTTAGAGCTGACCGGGACTCCGTCCTACGAGCAGTACTTC
-	TRBD1	TRBJ1-1	TRBV5-6	CASSLGPTGDTEAFF	TGTGCCAGCAGTCTGGGCCCTACAGGGGACACTGAAGCTTTCTTT
-	TRBD1	TRBJ2-7	TRBV28	CASSPLQGVSYEQYF	TGTGCCAGCAGTCCACTCCAGGGGGTATCCTACGAGCAGTACTTC
-	-	TRBJ2-1	TRBV6-1	CASSESHTQFF	TGTGCCAGCAGTGAATCACATACGCAGTTCTTC
-	-	TRBJ2-3	TRBV6-5	CASSYGLVGTDTQYF	TGTGCCAGCAGTTACGGGCTAGTGGGCACAGATACGCAGTATTTT
few	TRBD1	TRBJ2-3	TRBV30	CAWSLFGTGENTQYF	TGTGCCTGGAGTCTTTTCGGGACAGGGGAAAATACGCAGTATTTT
-	-	TRBJ2-4	TRBV7-6	CASSPRPPASIAKNIQYF	TGTGCCAGCAGTCCCCGGCCGCCGGCTTCGATAGCCAAAAACATTCAGTACTTC
-	-	TRBJ1-2	TRBV30	CAWSLGNNYGYTF	TGTGCCTGGAGTCTAGGGAACAACTATGGCTACACCTTC
-	-	TRBJ1-4	TRBV6-1	CASRPGDGANEKLFF	TGTGCCAGCCGCCCTGGAGATGGGGCTAATGAAAAACTGTTTTTT
-	-	TRBJ1-1	TRBV25-1	CASSVRARGWSTEAFF	TGTGCCAGCAGTGTTAGGGCCAGGGGATGGAGCACTGAAGCTTTCTTT
-	-	TRBJ2-7	TRBV5-6	CASSLPPTGRRYEQYF	TGTGCCAGCAGCTTGCCACCTACAGGCAGGCGCTACGAGCAGTACTTC
-	-	TRBJ1-2	TRBV5-1	CASGPRDTRGGYTF	TGCGCCAGCGGACCAAGGGATACGCGGGGAGGCTACACCTTC
-	-	TRBJ2-7	TRBV7-2	CASSFGVEQYF	TGTGCCAGCAGCTTTGGAGTCGAGCAGTACTTC
few	TRBD2	TRBJ2-3	TRBV4-1	CASSQVQRGSTDTQYF	TGCGCCAGCAGCCAAGTACAGCGGGGGAGTACAGATACGCAGTATTTT
few	-	TRBJ2-7	TRBV2	CASSVQVYEQYF	TGTGCCAGCAGTGTACAGGTTTACGAGCAGTACTTC
-	-	TRBJ2-3	TRBV5-6	CASSLGAGRNTQYF	TGTGCCAGCAGCTTGGGCGCGGGCCGAAATACGCAGTATTTT
-	-	TRBJ2-7	TRBV18	CASSPPTGGGASYEQYF	TGTGCCAGCTCACCACCTACGGGCGGGGGCGCTTCCTACGAGCAGTACTTC
-	-	TRBJ1-6	TRBV5-6	CASSLGGVYNSPLHF	TGTGCCAGCAGCTTGGGAGGGGTTTATAATTCACCCCTCCACTTT
-	-	TRBJ2-7	TRBV29-1	CSAKGTGTYEQYF	TGCAGCGCTAAGGGAACAGGGACCTACGAGCAGTACTTC
few	-	TRBJ1-2	TRBV19	CASSTTPGTPIYGYTF	TGTGCCAGTAGCACAACTCCGGGAACCCCCATCTATGGCTACACCTTC
-	TRBD1	TRBJ2-1	TRBV5-1	CASSLRTGGNEQFF	TGCGCCAGCAGCCTACGGACAGGGGGCAATGAGCAGTTCTTC
-	-	TRBJ1-4	TRBV2	CASSLPRPRGLEKLFF	TGTGCCAGCAGCCTACCCCGACCCCGGGGGTTAGAAAAACTGTTTTTT
-	-	TRBJ1-2	TRBV5-1	CASSLQGRDGYTF	TGCGCCAGCAGCTTGCAGGGTCGGGACGGCTACACCTTC
-	-	TRBJ2-5	TRBV18	CASSPPALETQYF	TGTGCCAGCTCACCACCCGCCCTTGAGACCCAGTACTTC
-	-	TRBJ1-4	TRBV6-5	CASNNGTKLFF	TGTGCCAGCAATAATGGCACTAAACTGTTTTTT
-	-	TRBJ2-2	TRBV11-3	CASSPSPGPPNTGELFF	TGTGCCAGCAGCCCCAGTCCAGGGCCGCCGAACACCGGGGAGCTGTTTTTT
-	TRBD1	TRBJ1-4	TRBV5-1	CASSVSGTANEKLFF	TGCGCCAGCAGCGTGTCCGGGACAGCTAATGAAAAACTGTTTTTT
-	-	TRBJ1-2	TRBV6-6	CASSPTQYGYTF	TGTGCCAGCAGTCCTACCCAGTATGGCTACACCTTC
-	-	TRBJ1-3	TRBV28	CASSSPGGSSGNTIYF	TGTGCCAGCAGTTCCCCGGGGGGGAGCTCTGGAAACACCATATATTTT
few	-	TRBJ2-6	TRBV7-2	CASSFRGAGANVLTF	TGTGCCAGCAGCTTTAGGGGTGCTGGGGCCAACGTCCTGACTTTC
-	TRBD1	TRBJ2-5	TRBV5-1	CASSLAGQGKETQYF	TGCGCCAGCAGCTTGGCGGGACAGGGGAAAGAGACCCAGTACTTC
-	-	TRBJ2-1	TRBV25-1	CASSDPGPTNYNEQFF	TGTGCCAGCAGTGACCCTGGACCGACGAACTACAATGAGCAGTTCTTC
-	-	TRBJ2-4	TRBV7-2	CASSRDTLAKNIQYF	TGTGCCAGCAGCCGGGACACACTAGCCAAAAACATTCAGTACTTC
-	-	TRBJ2-1	TRBV20-1	CSARRTEQFF	TGCAGTGCTAGAAGGACTGAGCAGTTCTTC